These 32 T cell receptor beta chains originate from one sample sequenced in a study of blood T cell repertoires in COVID-19 (dated by TCRdb to the early 2020s). The protocol used for the library was the immunoSEQ multiplex PCR assay. In its TCRdb copy, this immuneACCESS table keeps in-frame sequences only and misses some clones. Where compared with another copy, unresolved V genes explain less than half of these, and the others have no known cause. The sample includes about 300,000 clones, with 86% observed a single time. The top ten clones comprise 4% to 5% of the sample. Sequencing was performed on PBMCs or T cells enriched from blood (not recorded which). Receptor source: a man younger than 45 who had recovered from COVID-19.

The chain carries TRBV30 and TRBJ1-3, with D tentatively TRBD1 (5 bases). This CDR3 contains 14 residues. V was trimmed by 4 bases and J by 4 bases, leaving 14 bases between them. Germline CDR1 and CDR2: GTSNPN and SVGIG (reference sequence). The CDR3 is CAWTLGGAGNTIYF. CDR3 nucleotide sequence: TGTGCCTGGACTCTGGGGGGAGCCGGAAACACCATATATTTT.

The chain employs TRBV29-1 and TRBJ1-2; 9 nucleotides align to TRBD1. V gave up 7 bases and J gave up 8 bases; unmatched junction bases: 11. Germline V CDR1 and CDR2: SQVTM, ANQGSEA. The CDR3 length is 13 residues. The CDR3 sequence is CSAAGTGRSGYTF. Here the CDR3 DNA reads TGCAGCGCTGCCGGGACAGGGAGGTCCGGCTACACCTTC.

To note about this clone: The sample holds other DNA sequences that translate to the same CDR3. The chain joins TRBV28 to TRBJ1-2, with TRBD1 matching over 8 bases. The CDR3 consists of 13 residues. The V gene end was trimmed by 3 bases and the J gene end by 3 bases; junction bases not matched to a gene: 0. From germline, CDR1 is MDHEN and CDR2 SYDVKM. CDR3 residues: CASSLDRDYGYTF. In DNA form, the CDR3 reads TGTGCCAGCAGTTTGGACAGGGACTATGGCTACACCTTC.

This clone was counted a single time. J is TRBJ2-5 and V is TRBV19; 10 bases align to TRBD1. This CDR3 is 14 amino acids long. Germline CDR1 reads LNHDA; CDR2 reads SQIVND (reference sequence). The junction had 3 bases not matched to a gene; V was cut back by 5 bases and J by 3 bases. The CDR3 DNA is TGTGCCAGTAGTGAGGACAGGGGGAAAGAGACCCAGTACTTC. It codes for CASSEDRGKETQYF.

CDR3 DNA sequence: TGTGCCACCCGAGGACAAGTCCCGGATACGCAGTATTTT. This codes for CATRGQVPDTQYF. The genes are TRBV28 and TRBJ2-3; D is possibly TRBD1 (5 bases). The CDR3 is 13 amino acids. V was cut by 10 bases and J by 6 bases, with 17 bases left in between. The germline V gene encodes CDR1 MDHEN and CDR2 SYDVKM. Using reference TRBV28 and TRBJ2-3 for the parts outside the CDR3, the full variable domain is DVKVTQSSRYLVKRTGEKVFLECVQDMDHENMFWYRQDPGLGLRLIYFSYDVKMKEKGDIPEGYSVSREKKERFSLILESASTNQTSMYLCATRGQVPDTQYFGPGTRLTVL.

Notes on this clone: This CDR3 is also generated by other DNA sequences in the sample. The chain links TRBV11-2 to TRBJ2-5; 12 bases agree with TRBD2. Per germline, CDR1 SGHAT and CDR2 FQNNGV. The length of the CDR3 is 16 residues. The V and J ends lost 1 base and 4 bases, in that order; junction bases with no gene match: 4. For the CDR3, the DNA is TGTGCCAGCAGCTTAGGACTAGCGGGAGTAGGAGAGACCCAGTACTTC. Translating it yields CASSLGLAGVGETQYF.

This clone was observed once. The chain couples TRBV19 to TRBJ2-1, with 9 bases aligning to TRBD1. The CDR3 covers 18 residues. J was trimmed by 3 bases and V by 10 bases; bases with no gene match: 19. Germline CDR1 LNHDA, CDR2 SQIVND (reference sequence). CDR3 protein: CAKTPRDREPDYYNEQFF. The CDR3 region has the DNA TGTGCCAAAACCCCTCGGGACAGGGAACCAGACTACTACAATGAGCAGTTCTTC. Using reference TRBV19 and TRBJ2-1 for the parts outside the CDR3, the full variable domain is DGGITQSPKYLFRKEGQNVTLSCEQNLNHDAMYWYRQDPGQGLRLIYYSQIVNDFQKGDIAEGYSVSREKKESFPLTVTSAQKNPTAFYLCAKTPRDREPDYYNEQFFGPGTRLTVL.

The chain links TRBV6-2 or TRBV6-3 to TRBJ1-4; D remains unclear. V lost 3 bases, J lost 8 bases, and 16 bases lay in between. The CDR3 length is 15 residues. In germline, CDR1 is MNHEY, CDR2 SVGEGT. Here the CDR3 reads CASSYGSLGGEKLFF. CDR3 bases: TGTGCCAGCAGTTATGGCTCTCTAGGAGGGGAAAAACTGTTTTTT.

V is TRBV24-1 and J is TRBJ2-1; 10 nucleotides agree with TRBD2. CDR3 length: 16 amino acids. CDR1 KGHDR and CDR2 SFDVKD come from the germline V gene. J was trimmed by 6 bases and V by 12 bases; bases with no gene match: 16. CDR3 amino acids: CAFEREGRYWGNEQFF. DNA of the CDR3: TGTGCCTTTGAGCGGGAGGGCCGATATTGGGGCAATGAGCAGTTCTTC.

The genes are TRBV14 and TRBJ2-1; 8 nucleotides line up with TRBD2. V shed 2 bases and J 9 bases; nucleotides not matched to a gene: 9. In germline, CDR1 is SGHDN, CDR2 FVKESK. CDR3 length: 15 residues. CDR3 DNA sequence: TGTGCCAGCAGCCAATCGGCTATAGCGGGACCTGAGCAGTTCTTC. It specifies CASSQSAIAGPEQFF.

The gene calls are TRBV27 and TRBJ2-3; D gene ambiguous. Germline V gene sequence: CDR1 MNHEY, CDR2 SMNVEV (reference sequence). Trimming shortened V by 5 bases and J by 8 bases, and 11 bases separated the two germline ends. The CDR3 covers 12 residues. CDR3 sequence reads: CASSPSGVTQYF. In DNA, the CDR3 is TGTGCCAGCAGTCCCAGTGGAGTTACGCAGTATTTT.

The count of this clone is one. V gene TRBV5-1 combines with J gene TRBJ2-3, with D tentatively TRBD1 (6 bases). V dropped 2 bases and J dropped 2 bases, with 12 bases sitting between them. CDR3 length equals 15 residues. Germline V gene sequence: CDR1 SGHRS, CDR2 YFSETQ. CDR3: CASSFNDRNTDTQYF. The CDR3 nucleotides are TGCGCCAGCAGCTTTAATGACAGGAACACAGATACGCAGTATTTT. The full variable domain, completed using reference TRBV5-1 and TRBJ2-3, is KAGVTQTPRYLIKTRGQQVTLSCSPISGHRSVSWYQQTPGQGLQFLFEYFSETQRNKGNFPGRFSGRQFSNSRSEMNVSTLELGDSALYLCASSFNDRNTDTQYFGPGTRLTVL.

The rearrangement joins TRBV30 to TRBJ2-5, with TRBD1 matching 7 bases. Looked up from germline, CDR1 is GTSNPN and CDR2 is SVGIG (reference sequence). There are 13 residues in the CDR3. The V segment lost 5 bases and the J segment 2 bases; nucleotides outside the gene matches: 5. This CDR3 reads CAWWNRGQETQYF. CDR3 sequence (DNA): TGTGCCTGGTGGAACAGGGGTCAAGAGACCCAGTACTTC.

The chain employs TRBV3-1 (or the pseudogene TRBV3-2) and TRBJ2-7; TRBD2 agrees at 12 bases. CDR3 length equals 15 residues. In germline, CDR1 is LGHDT, CDR2 YNNKEL (reference sequence). V lost 4 bases to trimming and J lost 5 bases; unmatched junction nucleotides: 6. CDR3 DNA sequence: TGTGCCAGCAGCCCTGTCCGACTAGCGGGGGACGAGCAGTACTTC. Protein sequence: CASSPVRLAGDEQYF.

The chain employs TRBV5-1 and TRBJ2-3, with TRBD1 matching over 8 bases. From germline, CDR1 is SGHRS and CDR2 YFSETQ. Losses at the gene ends were 5 bases for V and 3 bases for J; bases not matched to a gene: 8. The length of the CDR3 is 15 residues. CDR3 coding DNA: TGCGCCAGCAGAGCCTTCCAGGGGGCGACAGATACGCAGTATTTT. It yields the protein CASRAFQGATDTQYF.

DNA for the CDR3: TGCAGCGCGTCGGGGGTTGACGGAAACACCATATATTTT. Its translation: CSASGVDGNTIYF. The chain has TRBV29-1 and TRBJ1-3; TRBD1 is a possible D gene (5 bases). Trimming took off 7 bases at V and 4 bases at J, with 14 bases between the two ends. CDR3 size: 13 residues. The germline gives CDR1 SQVTM, CDR2 ANQGSEA.

The table lists this clone with many counts. The V call is TRBV4-2, the J call TRBJ2-1; 12 bases fit TRBD2. V trimming: 0 bases; J trimming: 8 bases; junction bases outside the gene matches: 14. CDR3 length: 19 residues. CDR1 is LGHNA and CDR2 is YNFKEQ in the germline V gene. This chain's CDR3 is CASSQDLRGLAGGRDEQFF. The CDR3 nucleotides read TGTGCCAGCAGCCAAGATCTCCGTGGTCTAGCGGGAGGGCGGGATGAGCAGTTCTTC.

The rearrangement uses TRBV10-2 and TRBJ2-2; no definite D call. The DNA end is a closer match to TRBJ1-1, so the J assignment may be wrong. This CDR3 is built from 10 residues. Germline loops: CDR1 WSHSY, CDR2 SAAADI. This chain's CDR3 is CASSESTAFF. CDR3 in DNA: TGCGCCAGCAGTGAGTCCACAGCTTTCTTT.

This chain links TRBV5-1 with TRBJ2-2; D not certain. The CDR3 covers 16 residues. CDR1 SGHRS and CDR2 YFSETQ come from the germline V gene. V was pared by 0 bases and J by 3 bases, with 12 bases between. CDR3 region: CASSLDPYRDTGELFF. The DNA for the CDR3 is TGCGCCAGCAGCTTGGATCCGTATCGGGACACCGGGGAGCTGTTTTTT.

This chain links TRBV7-9 with TRBJ1-2, with TRBD1 matching 7 bases. V was clipped by 3 bases and J by 6 bases; unmatched bases: 7. The CDR3 is 14 residues long. Germline CDR1 SEHNR, CDR2 FQNEAQ (reference sequence). The CDR3: CASSFTDRDDGYTF. For the CDR3, the DNA is TGTGCCAGCAGCTTCACCGACAGGGATGATGGCTACACCTTC.

The chain recombines TRBV30 with TRBJ1-6; 7 nucleotides agree with TRBD1. Losses at the gene ends were 5 bases for V and 7 bases for J; bases not matched to a gene: 8. The CDR3 runs to 14 residues. Germline values: CDR1 GTSNPN, CDR2 SVGIG (reference sequence). Here the CDR3 reads CAWEWDSTNSPLHF. The CDR3 DNA reads as TGTGCCTGGGAATGGGACAGTACAAATTCACCCCTCCACTTT.

This chain links TRBV2 with TRBJ2-5, with a possible D match to TRBD2 (6 bases). CDR3 length: 16 residues. CDR1 is SNHLY and CDR2 is FYNNEI in the germline V gene. V gave up 4 bases and J gave up 5 bases, with 20 bases separating them. The CDR3 sequence: CASSAQDRLVEETQYF. CDR3 bases: TGTGCCAGCAGTGCCCAGGATCGACTAGTTGAGGAGACCCAGTACTTC. Filled out from reference TRBV2 and TRBJ2-5, the complete variable domain reads EPEVTQTPSHQVTQMGQEVILRCVPISNHLYFYWYRQILGQKVEFLVSFYNNEISEKSEIFDDQFSVERPDGSNFTLKIRSTKLEDSAMYFCASSAQDRLVEETQYFGPGTRLLVL.

Worth noting for this clone: The same CDR3 arises from other DNA sequences in this sample as well. The rearrangement uses TRBV5-1 and TRBJ2-7; D remains ambiguous. Germline V gives CDR1 SGHRS, CDR2 YFSETQ. With 0 bases removed from V and 2 bases from J, the gap between germline ends came to 9 bases. The CDR3 runs to 14 residues. CDR3 DNA: TGCGCCAGCAGCTTGGTCGCAGGCACCTACGAGCAGTACTTC. Translating gives CASSLVAGTYEQYF.

This clone was seen a single time. J is TRBJ2-3 and V is TRBV7-2, with 13 bases lining up with TRBD2. J was trimmed by 1 base and V by 5 bases; bases with no gene match: 12. CDR3 length equals 19 residues. CDR1 is SGHTA and CDR2 is FQGNSA in the germline V gene. The CDR3 DNA is TGTGCCAGCAGCGCTTGGACTAGCGGGAGTCTGTTTGGCACAGATACGCAGTATTTT. Translation: CASSAWTSGSLFGTDTQYF. The full variable domain, rest sourced from reference TRBV7-2 and TRBJ2-3, is GAGVSQSPSNKVTEKGKDVELRCDPISGHTALYWYRQSLGQGLEFLIYFQGNSAPDKSGLPSDRFSAERTGGSVSTLTIQRTQQEDSAVYLCASSAWTSGSLFGTDTQYFGPGTRLTVL.

The sample holds one count of this clone. The chain couples TRBV27 to TRBJ1-1; no clear D. The CDR3 is 13 amino acids. CDR1 is MNHEY, CDR2 SMNVEV, per germline (reference sequence). V was shortened by 3 bases and J by 5 bases, with 10 bases between the two germline ends. CDR3: CASSFYGRTEAFF. The CDR3 nucleotides read TGTGCCAGCAGTTTCTACGGGAGGACTGAAGCTTTCTTT.

This chain joins TRBV6-5 and TRBJ1-2; 9 positions agree with TRBD1. Germline assignment: CDR1 MNHEY and CDR2 SVGAGI. CDR3 size: 11 residues. V trimming: 6 bases; J trimming: 14 bases; junction bases outside the gene matches: 7. CDR3: CASSTGGAETF. In DNA, the CDR3 is TGTGCCAGCAGCACAGGGGGCGCAGAAACCTTC.

V usage is TRBV19 and J usage is TRBJ1-1; D is ambiguous. Germline CDR1 reads LNHDA; CDR2 reads SQIVND (reference sequence). The CDR3 sequence is 14 residues long. V was trimmed by 3 bases and J by 6 bases, leaving 14 bases between them. The CDR3 reads CASSIGLEGAEAFF. The DNA for the CDR3 is TGTGCCAGTAGTATCGGGCTCGAGGGCGCTGAAGCTTTCTTT.

The genes are TRBV24-1 and TRBJ2-1; 8 bases are a match to TRBD2. V lost 5 bases, J lost 0 bases, and 5 bases stayed unmatched. This CDR3 contains 16 residues. CDR1 is KGHDR and CDR2 is SFDVKD in the germline V gene. Here the CDR3 DNA reads TGTGCCACCAGTGCGGGCGGGGGGCTCTCCTACAATGAGCAGTTCTTC. Amino acid sequence: CATSAGGGLSYNEQFF.

This clone has only a few counts. This sequence joins TRBV30 and TRBJ2-7; 7 bases match TRBD1. Germline V CDR1 and CDR2: GTSNPN, SVGIG (reference sequence). The length of the CDR3 is 12 residues. Trimming at V came to 4 bases and at J to 4 bases, leaving 4 bases not matched to a gene. CDR3 sequence reads: CAWNRGKYEQYF. CDR3 sequence (DNA): TGTGCCTGGAACAGGGGAAAATACGAGCAGTACTTC. Based on the CDR3 plus reference TRBV30 and TRBJ2-7, the full variable domain is SQTIHQWPATLVQPVGSPLSLECTVEGTSNPNLYWYRQAAGRGLQLLFYSVGIGQISSEVPQNLSASRPQDRQFILSSKKLLLSDSGFYLCAWNRGKYEQYFGPGTRLTVT.

A note on this clone: This CDR3 is also generated by other DNA sequences in the sample. The chain carries TRBV5-1 and TRBJ2-5; TRBD1 aligns across 9 bases. The germline gives CDR1 SGHRS, CDR2 YFSETQ. Trimming removed 2 bases from V and 0 bases from J; junction bases left unmatched: 2. This CDR3 spans 15 amino acids. The CDR3 DNA follows: TGCGCCAGCAGCTTCGGGGACAGGGACCAAGAGACCCAGTACTTC. This codes for CASSFGDRDQETQYF.

In this sample, this clone turned up once. The chain is built from TRBV29-1 and TRBJ1-2, with D possibly matching TRBD1 (6 bases). The length of the CDR3 is 14 residues. Germline lookup yields CDR1 SQVTM and CDR2 ANQGSEA. V lost 0 bases and J 3 bases, leaving 11 bases between the germline ends. As DNA, the CDR3 is TGCAGCGTTGAAGATCAGGACAGCCACTATGGCTACACCTTC. Amino acids: CSVEDQDSHYGYTF.

The chain recombines TRBV5-6 with TRBJ2-2, with 7 bases aligning to TRBD2. The CDR3 runs to 17 residues. The V gene's germline CDR1 is SGHDT and CDR2 YYEEEE. Trimming took 4 bases from V and 5 from J; bases not matched to a gene: 14. The CDR3 sequence is CASSPSLAGVFTGELFF. The CDR3 DNA follows: TGTGCCAGCAGCCCCTCACTGGCGGGAGTTTTTACCGGGGAGCTGTTTTTT.